The 25 T cell receptor beta chains below were found in one sample sequenced in a study of cytomegalovirus exposure and HLA in healthy donors. 13 Jbeta primers and 60 Vbeta primers were used for the PCR. Assay: immunoSEQ multiplex PCR; the TCRdb copy retains only in-frame clones and omits some. Reported are about 110,000 clones; the ten largest clones contain 3.7%. Specimen: PBMCs. The receptors here all came from a young man in good health and CMV-seronegative.

The chain employs TRBV5-1 and TRBJ2-6; D gene uncertain. Germline values: CDR1 SGHRS, CDR2 YFSETQ. The CDR3 covers 16 residues. Trimming took 1 base from V and 0 from J, leaving 8 bases between them. Written as DNA, the CDR3 is TGCGCCAGCAGCTTGCGTGAGTTCTCTGGGGCCAACGTCCTGACTTTC. Translating gives CASSLREFSGANVLTF.

The CDR3 region is CASSLGHGYTF. The CDR3 DNA follows: TGTGCCAGTAGTTTAGGACACGGCTACACCTTC. The chain links TRBV19 to TRBJ1-2, with a possible D match to TRBD1 (5 bases). V gave up 5 bases and J gave up 8 bases, with 9 bases separating them. This CDR3 has 11 residues. CDR1 and CDR2 (germline): LNHDA, SQIVND (reference sequence).

This chain links TRBV2 with TRBJ1-1, with TRBD1 matching 8 bases. This CDR3 has 14 amino acids. The trim removed 4 bases at V and 4 bases at J, leaving 5 bases unmatched. Germline assignment: CDR1 SNHLY and CDR2 FYNNEI. The CDR3, as DNA: TGTGCCAGCAGTGGGCAGGGGGCTTCCACTGAAGCTTTCTTT. Its translation is CASSGQGASTEAFF.

This chain uses TRBV10-2 with TRBJ1-5; D gene uncertain. The V gene lost 8 bases and the J gene lost 5 bases, with 22 bases spanning the gap. The CDR3 runs to 16 residues. Germline V gene data show CDR1 as WSHSY and CDR2 as SAAADI. The DNA for the CDR3 is TGCGCCAGCGGGTCTGTTTCGGGTGGAATCCATCAGCCCCAGCATTTT. Protein: CASGSVSGGIHQPQHF.

J is TRBJ2-1 and V is TRBV4-2; D remains ambiguous. Germline CDR1 is LGHNA and CDR2 is YNFKEQ. This CDR3 region has 13 residues. The V and J ends lost 0 bases and 7 bases respectively, with 7 bases between them. The DNA of the CDR3 is TGTGCCAGCAGCCAAGATCCACTTAATGAGCAGTTCTTC. It encodes CASSQDPLNEQFF.

V is TRBV27 and J is TRBJ2-7; D is undetermined. Germline V lookup: CDR1 MNHEY, CDR2 SMNVEV (reference sequence). The CDR3 sequence is 14 residues long. V lost 5 bases, J lost 0 bases, and 11 bases lay in between. The CDR3 here is CASSLRSISYEQYF. As DNA, the CDR3 is TGTGCCAGCAGTCTCCGGTCAATCTCCTACGAGCAGTACTTC.

The chain carries TRBV7-9 and TRBJ1-3; no clear D gene. Trimming removed 2 bases at V and 0 bases at J, with 2 bases between. There are 13 residues in the CDR3. Germline V gene lookup returns CDR1 SEHNR and CDR2 FQNEAQ (reference sequence). Written as DNA, the CDR3 is TGTGCCAGCAGCTTACTCTCTGGAAACACCATATATTTT. Protein sequence: CASSLLSGNTIYF.

This chain links TRBV5-6 with TRBJ2-7; D may be TRBD1 (5 bases). In germline, CDR1 is SGHDT, CDR2 YYEEEE. There are 15 residues in the CDR3. Trimming pared 4 bases from V and 2 bases from J, leaving 16 bases between. The CDR3 DNA sequence: TGTGCCAGCAGCACCTTTGGGGCCCTTCCCTACGAGCAGTACTTC. This sequence encodes CASSTFGALPYEQYF.

The chain couples TRBV2 to TRBJ1-3; tentative D call: TRBD1 (6 bases). Germline-derived CDR1 and CDR2 are SNHLY and FYNNEI. This CDR3 contains 14 residues. Trimming left V 4 bases short and J 4 bases short, with 11 bases between. The CDR3 DNA sequence: TGTGCCAGCAGTGTACAGGGTCCCGGAAACACCATATATTTT. Translation: CASSVQGPGNTIYF.

The genes are TRBV18 and TRBJ2-7; tentatively, D is TRBD1 (5 bases). Trimming stripped 4 bases from V and 3 bases from J, with 10 bases between. In germline, CDR1 is KGHSH, CDR2 LQKENI. The CDR3 is 13 amino acids. This CDR3 reads CASSRVRDYEQYF. CDR3 DNA sequence: TGTGCCAGCTCACGGGTCAGGGACTACGAGCAGTACTTC.

The rearrangement joins TRBV5-1 to TRBJ1-6; maybe TRBD1 (5 bases). Germline-derived CDR1 and CDR2 are SGHRS and YFSETQ. V dropped 5 bases and J dropped 5 bases, with 17 bases sitting between them. This CDR3 spans 16 amino acids. The CDR3 reads CASRYGGLTDNSPLHF. The CDR3 nucleotides are TGCGCCAGCAGGTATGGGGGGTTAACGGATAATTCACCCCTCCACTTT.

The CDR3 nucleotides read TGTGCCAGCTCACCACCGCGGTTGATGACTCAAGAGACCCAGTACTTC. This sequence encodes CASSPPRLMTQETQYF. The chain has TRBV18 and TRBJ2-5; D is undetermined. Per the germline V gene, CDR1 is KGHSH and CDR2 is LQKENI. Trimming removed 0 bases at V and 2 bases at J, with 13 bases between. The CDR3 contains 16 residues.

The rearrangement uses TRBV6-6 and TRBJ2-7; possible D gene TRBD1, 6 bases. V was clipped by 7 bases and J by 2 bases, with 15 bases between them. The CDR3 length is 14 residues. Germline CDR1 reads MNHNY; CDR2 reads SVGAGI (reference sequence). The CDR3 protein is CASNSQTGPYEQYF. The CDR3 nucleotides read TGTGCCAGCAACTCTCAGACAGGACCCTACGAGCAGTACTTC.

This chain links TRBV6-5 with TRBJ1-1, with TRBD1 matching over 7 bases. The CDR3 has 14 amino acids. V gave up 7 bases and J gave up 5 bases; unmatched junction bases: 10. Looked up from germline, CDR1 is MNHEY and CDR2 is SVGAGI. The CDR3 DNA reads TGTGCCAGCACCCCGACGACAGGGAGGACTGAAGCTTTCTTT. This encodes CASTPTTGRTEAFF.

V gene TRBV2 combines with J gene TRBJ1-2, with a weak D call TRBD1 (6 bases). CDR3 length equals 15 residues. Trimming took 6 bases from V and 0 from J, leaving 14 bases between them. CDR1 and CDR2 (germline): SNHLY, FYNNEI. CDR3 protein: CASSYHEGANYGYTF. The DNA of the CDR3 is TGTGCCAGCAGCTACCACGAGGGGGCTAACTATGGCTACACCTTC. Full variable domain (rest looked up from reference TRBV2 and TRBJ1-2): EPEVTQTPSHQVTQMGQEVILRCVPISNHLYFYWYRQILGQKVEFLVSFYNNEISEKSEIFDDQFSVERPDGSNFTLKIRSTKLEDSAMYFCASSYHEGANYGYTFGSGTRLTVV.

The chain employs TRBV7-2 and TRBJ1-5, with a possible D match to TRBD1 (6 bases). Trimming removed 5 bases at V and 3 bases at J, with 11 bases between. Germline CDR1 is SGHTA and CDR2 is FQGNSA. The CDR3 sequence is 14 residues long. Here the CDR3 reads CASSKNRDNQPQHF. Written as DNA, the CDR3 is TGTGCCAGCAGCAAAAACAGGGACAATCAGCCCCAGCATTTT.

The chain's CDR3 is CASSVQGLSGNTIYF. The CDR3 region has the DNA TGTGCCAGCAGCGTACAAGGACTCTCTGGAAACACCATATATTTT. This rearrangement joins TRBV9 to TRBJ1-3; the D is unclear. Trimming left V 1 base short and J 0 bases short, with 8 bases between. The CDR3 length is 15 residues. CDR1 and CDR2 from the germline V gene are SGDLS and YYNGEE.

The chain is built from TRBV4-3 and TRBJ2-3; 9 nucleotides match TRBD1. In germline, CDR1 is LGHNA, CDR2 YSLEER. The CDR3 contains 15 residues. After removal of 1 base from V and 5 bases from J, the junction contained 4 bases not matched to a gene. In DNA form, the CDR3 reads TGCGCCAGCAGCCAAGGGGACAGGGCTTTAGATACGCAGTATTTT. It is translated as CASSQGDRALDTQYF.

The chain has TRBV2 and TRBJ1-2, with TRBD1 matching 11 bases. The germline gives CDR1 SNHLY, CDR2 FYNNEI. This CDR3 has 15 amino acids. Germline trimming cut 7 bases from V and 3 bases from J; bases unmatched to any gene: 7. CDR3 bases: TGTGCCAGCAATACTATGGGACAGGGGGACTATGGCTACACCTTC. Protein product: CASNTMGQGDYGYTF.

The chain joins TRBV6-6 to TRBJ2-7, with TRBD2 matching 7 bases. Germline loops: CDR1 MNHNY, CDR2 SVGAGI (reference sequence). V lost 6 bases to trimming and J lost 2 bases; unmatched junction nucleotides: 13. CDR3 length: 16 amino acids. This CDR3 is CASSPAGTFLAYEQYF. In nucleotides, the CDR3 is TGTGCCAGCAGCCCAGCGGGGACCTTTTTGGCCTACGAGCAGTACTTC.

The chain couples TRBV10-1 to TRBJ2-1; TRBD2 matches 12 bases. The CDR3 loop spans 17 amino acids. The V gene's germline CDR1 is WNHNN and CDR2 SYGVQD (reference sequence). Trimming cost V 10 bases and J 1 base; bases outside gene matches: 11. The CDR3 bases are TGCGCCAACCCGACTAGCGGGGGCCATGGTTCCTACAATGAGCAGTTCTTC. Its translation: CANPTSGGHGSYNEQFF.

The chain couples TRBV7-9 to TRBJ1-3, with 9 bases identical to TRBD1. V gave up 3 bases and J gave up 7 bases; unmatched junction bases: 7. CDR3 length equals 15 residues. Germline CDR1 and CDR2: SEHNR and FQNEAQ (reference sequence). CDR3 in DNA: TGTGCCAGCAGCTTGAGACAGGGGGTCGTGAACACCATATATTTT. Protein product: CASSLRQGVVNTIYF.

The chain uses TRBV10-3 and TRBJ1-2, with a possible D match to TRBD1 (6 bases). The CDR3 has 13 residues. Trimming pared 6 bases from V and 2 bases from J, leaving 10 bases between. Germline V gene lookup returns CDR1 ENHRY and CDR2 SYGVKD. The CDR3 coding sequence is TGTGCCATCAGCAACAGGGAGAACTATGGCTACACCTTC. Its protein is CAISNRENYGYTF.

The chain employs TRBV7-8 and TRBJ2-3; the D gene is possibly TRBD2 (7 bases). The germline gives CDR1 SGHVS, CDR2 FQNEAQ. The CDR3 runs 16 residues. The V end lost 2 bases, the J end lost 0 bases, and 12 bases lay between the germline ends. This chain's CDR3 is CASSLIGGASTDTQYF. The CDR3 DNA follows: TGTGCCAGCAGCTTAATAGGGGGGGCTAGCACAGATACGCAGTATTTT. Full variable domain (outside the CDR3, taken from reference TRBV7-8 and TRBJ2-3): GAGVSQSPRYKVAKRGQDVALRCDPISGHVSLFWYQQALGQGPEFLTYFQNEAQLDKSGLPSDRFFAERPEGSVSTLKIQRTQQEDSAVYLCASSLIGGASTDTQYFGPGTRLTVL.

With regard to this clone: One end of the junction does not line up with germline, which may come from a read error. DNA for the CDR3: TGTGCCGGCAGCGAATCTAGCGGGGGTTCCTACGAGCAGTACTTC. Its protein is CAGSESSGGSYEQYF. J is TRBJ2-7 and V is TRBV9; 10 bases fit TRBD2. The CDR3 covers 15 residues. Germline V CDR1 and CDR2: SGDLS, YYNGEE.